Listed below are T cell receptor beta chains from one sample, sequenced in a study of shared clonotypes between healthy human individuals. The table came from immunoSEQ multiplex PCR; TCRdb's copy has only in-frame clones and leaves some out. The table lists roughly 450,000 clones, 79% of them singletons. Sequenced sample: PBMCs. These receptors all come from a woman aged 40 to 50 in good health. Some clones in this sample may be carry-over from other donors' samples. Both conserved end residues are part of each CDR3. The order of the fields is D gene, V gene, clone size, J gene, CDR3 DNA, CDR3 protein. The D gene is left open where the match is weak. Clone size is stated in some rows and not others, as once, few, many or a class when expanded.

TRBD2,TRBV5-1,NA,TRBJ2-7,TGCGCCAGCAGCTTGGCGACTAGCGGGAGGTTGTACGAGCAGTACTTC,CASSLATSGRLYEQYF
TRBD1,TRBV2,NA,TRBJ2-5,TGTGCCAGCAGTGCGGGACAGCAAGAGACCCAGTACTTC,CASSAGQQETQYF
TRBD2,TRBV7-2,NA,TRBJ2-1,TGTGCCAGCGTATTTACTAGCGGAGGGGGTAATGAGCAGTTCTTC,CASVFTSGGGNEQFF
NA,TRBV9,NA,TRBJ2-2,TGTGCCAGCAGAACGGACGAATGGGTCGGGGAGCTGTTTTTT,CASRTDEWVGELFF
NA,TRBV19,NA,TRBJ2-1,TGTGCCAGTAGTATAGCTCCGGGGGCTTACAATGAGCAGTTCTTC,CASSIAPGAYNEQFF
NA,TRBV15,NA,TRBJ2-7,TGTGCCACCAGCAGAGATGGGGTCGCCTCCTACGAGCAGTACTTC,CATSRDGVASYEQYF
TRBD2,TRBV15,NA,TRBJ2-1,TGTGCCACCAGCACGGGCGGGAGGTCCTACAATGAGCAGTTCTTC,CATSTGGRSYNEQFF
NA,TRBV7-2,NA,TRBJ2-5,TGTGCCAGCAGCTTAGCCCAGAGAAGGACGAGGGAGACCCAGTACTTC,CASSLAQRRTRETQYF
TRBD2,TRBV7-8,NA,TRBJ2-7,TGTGCCAGCAGCGCCTTACGGAGACTAGCGGGAGCGAACGAGCAGTACTTC,CASSALRRLAGANEQYF
TRBD1,TRBV5-4,once,TRBJ1-2,TGTGCCAGCAGCCCACAGGGGCATGGCTACACCTTC,CASSPQGHGYTF
TRBD1,TRBV5-5,NA,TRBJ2-3,TGTGCCAGCACCAAGACAGGGTTGGGAGATACGCAGTATTTT,CASTKTGLGDTQYF
TRBD1,TRBV7-9,NA,TRBJ1-2,TGTGCCAGCAGTACAGGGGCGTGGGACTATGGCTACACCTTC,CASSTGAWDYGYTF
TRBD2,TRBV18,NA,TRBJ2-7,TGTGCCAGCTCAAGACTTCTAGCGGGAGGGAGGGACGAGCAGTACTTC,CASSRLLAGGRDEQYF
NA,TRBV14,NA,TRBJ2-3,TGTGCCAGCAGCCACCGAGCGTTGGACAGCTTCACAGATACGCAGTATTTT,CASSHRALDSFTDTQYF
NA,TRBV10-3,NA,TRBJ1-2,TGTGCCATCAGTGAGTCGGGACCGAACTATGGCTACACCTTC,CAISESGPNYGYTF
TRBD2,TRBV28,NA,TRBJ2-7,TGTGCCAGCAGTCCTCCGGGACTAGCGGGAGGCCCGAGCTCCTACGAGCAGTACTTC,CASSPPGLAGGPSSYEQYF
NA,TRBV5-1,NA,TRBJ2-1,TGCGCCAGCAGCTTGAATGTTGGGACAAGAAACAATGAGCAGTTCTTC,CASSLNVGTRNNEQFF
NA,TRBV6-1,NA,TRBJ2-5,TGTGCCAGCAGTGAAGGTCACTACCGCCTTGGGGAGACCCAGTACTTC,CASSEGHYRLGETQYF
NA,TRBV29-1,NA,TRBJ2-3,TGCAGCGTTGAAGCCATCCTTGCAGGAACGCAGTATTTT,CSVEAILAGTQYF
NA,TRBV4-3,many,TRBJ2-7,TGCGCCAGCAGCCAAGGGACTGGATACGAGCAGTACTTC,CASSQGTGYEQYF
TRBD2,TRBV11-3,NA,TRBJ2-2,TGTGCCAGCAGCTTAGGCCTAGCGGGAGGAGTGATCGGGGAGCTGTTTTTT,CASSLGLAGGVIGELFF
NA,TRBV25-1,once,TRBJ2-6,TGTGCCTGGAACAGTCTTATCTCTGGGGCCAACGTCCTGACTTTC,CAWNSLISGANVLTF
TRBD1,TRBV27,many,TRBJ2-5,TGTGCCAGCAGTCCCGGGACAGGGATAGGGCAAGAGACCCAGTACTTC,CASSPGTGIGQETQYF
NA,TRBV5-6,NA,TRBJ1-2,TGTGCCAGCAGCTTGGTTTCAGGGGCCGGCTACACCTTC,CASSLVSGAGYTF
NA,TRBV7-2,NA,TRBJ1-1,TGTGCCAGCAGCTTAGTATGGGGGAACACTGAAGCTTTCTTT,CASSLVWGNTEAFF
NA,TRBV6-5,NA,TRBJ1-4,TGTGCCAGCAGTGCGGCCCACCGGGAAGAAAAACTGTTTTTT,CASSAAHREEKLFF
TRBD1,TRBV5-1,NA,TRBJ2-5,TGCGCCAGCAGCTGGGACAGCCAAGAGACCCAGTACTTC,CASSWDSQETQYF
NA,TRBV2,once,TRBJ1-2,TGTGCCAGCAGAAGGGACGGTTCGGGGGGCTATGGCTACACCTTC,CASRRDGSGGYGYTF
TRBD2,TRBV15,many,TRBJ2-3,TGTGCCACCAGCCCCGGGACTAGCGGTCTTAGGGGAACGCAGTATTTT,CATSPGTSGLRGTQYF
TRBD1,TRBV18,NA,TRBJ1-2,TGTGCCAGCTCACTTCTGGCAGGGGGTGACTATGGCTACACCTTC,CASSLLAGGDYGYTF
NA,TRBV29-1,NA,TRBJ2-5,TGCAGCGGGAATGAGGGCGCGCGGGGAGAGACCCAGTACTTC,CSGNEGARGETQYF
NA,TRBV28,NA,TRBJ1-1,TGTGCCAGCAGTTTACGGTCTGAAGCTTTCTTT,CASSLRSEAFF